This passage covers 21 T cell receptor beta chains from one sample sequenced in a study of Ad26.COV2.S vaccination and SARS-CoV-2 variants (dated by TCRdb to about 2021). Interpreted using the paper, the time point label stands for: individuals recovered from natural SARS-CoV-2 infection. Library preparation used the immunoSEQ multiplex PCR assay. Here the immuneACCESS table is served through TCRdb, limited to in-frame sequences with V and J called. Missing clones are a known gap in these copies; in checked studies unresolved V genes cover under half, and the rest lacks a known reason. The sample records around 370,000 clones, roughly 94% of which are singletons. The top ten clonotypes cover 3.5% to 4.5% of the sample. The specimen was peripheral blood, collected after recovery from COVID-19. The receptors derive from a human donor who had recovered from COVID-19.

The chain uses TRBV9 and TRBJ1-2; D is unclear. Trimming left V 4 bases short and J 2 bases short, with 12 bases between. The CDR3 consists of 14 residues. Germline CDR1 is SGDLS and CDR2 is YYNGEE. The DNA for the CDR3 is TGTGCCAGCAGCCATAGTCAGACAAACTATGGCTACACCTTC. Translation: CASSHSQTNYGYTF.

This chain links TRBV7-8 with TRBJ2-5; 12 bases are a match to TRBD1. The V gene end was trimmed by 5 bases and the J gene end by 4 bases; junction bases not matched to a gene: 2. Germline assignment: CDR1 SGHVS and CDR2 FQNEAQ. The CDR3 extends over 14 amino acids. DNA of the CDR3: TGTGCCAGCAGCCGGGACAGGGGGCCAGAGACCCAGTACTTC. It encodes CASSRDRGPETQYF.

V usage is TRBV5-4 and J usage is TRBJ1-1; 7 bases map to TRBD1. V dropped 5 bases and J dropped 4; count of bases not matched to a gene: 8. The CDR3 has 14 residues. Germline values: CDR1 SGHNT, CDR2 YYREEE (reference sequence). This chain's CDR3 is CASSSGQEGTEAFF. The CDR3, as DNA: TGTGCCAGCAGTTCCGGACAGGAGGGCACTGAAGCTTTCTTT.

This chain links TRBV6-6 with TRBJ2-1, with TRBD2 identical over 10 bases. CDR3 length: 20 amino acids. V dropped 5 bases and J dropped 0; count of bases not matched to a gene: 16. The germline gives CDR1 MNHNY, CDR2 SVGAGI (reference sequence). The CDR3 nucleotides read TGTGCCAGCAGTCCAAGGACTAGCGGTGGAATTGTAATCTCCTACAATGAGCAGTTCTTC. Amino acid sequence: CASSPRTSGGIVISYNEQFF.

The chain has TRBV13 and TRBJ2-2, with 7 bases matching TRBD1. The CDR3 contains 14 residues. V was pared by 6 bases and J by 0 bases, with 1 base of the junction left unmatched. The germline V gene has CDR1 PRHDT and CDR2 FYEKMQ (reference sequence). The CDR3 coding sequence is TGTGCCAGCAGGGGACAGCCGAACACCGGGGAGCTGTTTTTT. Protein sequence: CASRGQPNTGELFF.

J is TRBJ2-7 and V is TRBV6-5; D tentatively reads TRBD1 or TRBD2 (5 bases each). Trimming took 0 bases from V and 4 from J, leaving 13 bases between them. CDR1 and CDR2 (germline): MNHEY, SVGAGI. This CDR3 region has 15 residues. The CDR3 DNA reads TGTGCCAGCAGTTACTCGAGGGCAGGGCTTTACGAGCAGTACTTC. It is translated as CASSYSRAGLYEQYF.

The chain has TRBV5-1 and TRBJ1-1; D is unclear. The germline V gene has CDR1 SGHRS and CDR2 YFSETQ. Trimming pared 5 bases from V and 5 bases from J, leaving 16 bases between. This CDR3 has 14 amino acids. CDR3 amino acids: CASRAGEGWTEAFF. The CDR3, as DNA: TGCGCCAGCAGGGCCGGAGAGGGCTGGACTGAAGCTTTCTTT.

This sequence joins TRBV2 and TRBJ1-1; D is ambiguous. CDR1 and CDR2 from the germline V gene are SNHLY and FYNNEI. This CDR3 is 13 amino acids long. Trimming removed 4 bases at V and 7 bases at J, with 13 bases between. DNA of the CDR3: TGTGCCAGCAGTGCTGTTATTAAGGGTGAAGCTTTCTTT. Residues: CASSAVIKGEAFF.

The CDR3 here is CASSIRGYGYTF. CDR3 DNA sequence: TGTGCCAGCAGCATCCGGGGCTATGGCTACACCTTC. This chain uses TRBV6-2 or TRBV6-3 with TRBJ1-2, with D unclear. CDR3 size: 12 residues. CDR1 is MNHEY and CDR2 is SVGEGT in the germline V gene. The germline V and J ends were trimmed by 6 bases and 4 bases, with 9 bases remaining between them.

The rearrangement links TRBV6-1 to TRBJ1-5; D unresolved. Per germline, CDR1 MNHNS and CDR2 SASEGT. The CDR3 consists of 13 residues. V was trimmed by 2 bases and J by 2 bases, leaving 4 bases between them. The CDR3 DNA sequence: TGTGCCAGCAGTGAAACGGGCAATCAGCCCCAGCATTTT. Encoded protein: CASSETGNQPQHF.

The J gene is TRBJ2-7, the V gene TRBV11-2; TRBD1 agrees at 7 bases. Germline CDR1 is SGHAT and CDR2 is FQNNGV. After removal of 6 bases from V and 2 bases from J, the junction contained 7 bases not matched to a gene. This CDR3 is 14 amino acids long. CDR3 nucleotides: TGTGCCAGCAGATTCCGGGACAGCCCCTACGAGCAGTACTTC. Translation gives CASRFRDSPYEQYF.

V usage is TRBV7-8 and J usage is TRBJ1-5, with D possibly matching TRBD1 (6 bases). Trimming shortened V by 4 bases and J by 8 bases, and 18 bases separated the two germline ends. The CDR3 is made up of 15 amino acids. From germline, CDR1 is SGHVS and CDR2 FQNEAQ. DNA of the CDR3: TGTGCCAGCAGCTCCCGACAGGACCGTTGGGAGCCCCAGCATTTT. This gives the protein CASSSRQDRWEPQHF.

The chain carries TRBV7-9 and TRBJ1-2, with D uncertain. The CDR3 runs 14 residues. The V end lost 5 bases, the J end lost 7 bases, and 17 bases lay between the germline ends. Germline V lookup: CDR1 SEHNR, CDR2 FQNEAQ (reference sequence). In DNA, the CDR3 is TGTGCCAGCAGCGAGTTATTTCGAGAGGCTGGCTACACCTTC. Translated, it gives CASSELFREAGYTF.

The chain uses TRBV9 and TRBJ2-5; tentative D call: TRBD2 (6 bases). Germline CDR1 is SGDLS and CDR2 is YYNGEE. Between the trimmed V and J ends, which lost 4 bases and 2 bases, there was a span of 18 bases. The CDR3 is made up of 16 amino acids. CDR3 residues: CASSPWGSGDQETQYF. In nucleotides, the CDR3 is TGTGCCAGCAGCCCGTGGGGTAGCGGAGATCAAGAGACCCAGTACTTC.

The chain joins TRBV19 to TRBJ1-1; no reliable D call. Deletions cut 3 bases from V and 4 bases from J, with 15 bases between. The CDR3 has 15 residues. The germline V gene has CDR1 LNHDA and CDR2 SQIVND (reference sequence). CDR3 sequence: CASSIGVRVGTEAFF. Written as DNA, the CDR3 is TGTGCCAGTAGTATTGGGGTGAGAGTGGGCACTGAAGCTTTCTTT.

This rearrangement joins TRBV6-4 to TRBJ2-5; D is perhaps TRBD2 (6 bases). CDR1 is MRHNA and CDR2 is SNTAGT in the germline V gene. V was trimmed by 3 bases and J by 1 base, leaving 15 bases between them. This CDR3 region has 16 residues. In nucleotides, the CDR3 is TGTGCCAGCAGTGAGCAGACCGGCGGGACCCAAGAGACCCAGTACTTC. Amino acids: CASSEQTGGTQETQYF.

This rearrangement joins TRBV3-1 (or the pseudogene TRBV3-2) to TRBJ2-1; the match to TRBD2 covers 9 bases. The CDR3 spans 16 residues. Per the germline V gene, CDR1 is LGHDT and CDR2 is YNNKEL (reference sequence). With 0 bases clipped from V and 2 bases from J, the junction kept 2 bases outside the gene matches. The chain's CDR3 is CASSQEAGGPYNEQFF. DNA of the CDR3: TGTGCCAGCAGCCAAGAGGCGGGGGGGCCCTACAATGAGCAGTTCTTC.

J is TRBJ2-7 and V is TRBV20-1; tentative D call: TRBD2 (6 bases). Trimming shortened V by 5 bases and J by 8 bases, and 10 bases separated the two germline ends. CDR1 is DFQATT and CDR2 is SNEGSKA in the germline V gene (reference sequence). The CDR3 runs 10 residues. Here the CDR3 reads CSAAAGQQYF. CDR3 nucleotides: TGCAGTGCTGCAGCGGGTCAGCAGTACTTC.

The chain links TRBV5-4 to TRBJ2-7, with D perhaps assigned TRBD1 or TRBD2 (7 bases each). This CDR3 contains 15 residues. Germline values: CDR1 SGHNT, CDR2 YYREEE (reference sequence). The germline V and J ends were trimmed by 4 bases and 8 bases, with 22 bases remaining between them. CDR3 in amino acids: CASSGRGLNPTKQYF. DNA of the CDR3: TGTGCCAGCAGCGGGAGGGGGCTCAACCCAACAAAGCAGTACTTC. Drawing the rest from reference TRBV5-4 and TRBJ2-7, the complete variable domain is ETGVTQSPTHLIKTRGQQVTLRCSSQSGHNTVSWYQQALGQGPQFIFQYYREEENGRGNFPPRFSGLQFPNYSSELNVNALELDDSALYLCASSGRGLNPTKQYFGPGTRLTVT.

The rearrangement joins TRBV6-2 or TRBV6-3 to TRBJ2-5, with D perhaps matching TRBD1 (6 bases). V was clipped by 2 bases and J by 2 bases, with 9 bases between them. Germline V gives CDR1 MNHEY, CDR2 SVGEGT. The CDR3 totals 14 residues. The CDR3 region has the DNA TGTGCCAGCAGTTACCGGACAGTACAAGAGACCCAGTACTTC. Translated: CASSYRTVQETQYF.

In its sample, this clone was seen once. The V gene is TRBV10-2, the J gene TRBJ1-2; a weak D match, TRBD1 (5 bases). The CDR3 consists of 13 residues. Between the trimmed V and J ends, which lost 10 bases and 4 bases, there was a span of 16 bases. Germline V gene lookup returns CDR1 WSHSY and CDR2 SAAADI. CDR3 in DNA: TGCGCCACCTCACCCGGGACCCTCTATGGCTACACCTTC. Translation: CATSPGTLYGYTF.